Here is one TCR beta chain with its context. The CDR3 consists of 15 residues. V lost 0 bases and J lost 4, with 12 bases in between. In germline, CDR1 is SGHVS, CDR2 FQNEAQ. This sample is part of a study of T cell responses to AZD1222 COVID-19 vaccine. TCRdb keeps only in-frame clones here, not all; method: immunoSEQ multiplex PCR. The data hold 120,000 or so clones, with approximately 88% observed a single time. The V call is TRBV7-8, the J call TRBJ1-1; D is uncertain. The clonotype comes from an adult in good health. Specimen: peripheral blood, collected on day 0 of AZD1222 vaccination. The CDR3 DNA sequence: TGTGCCAGCAGCTTAGCCGGCCTCTCCACCACTGAAGCTTTCTTT. It codes for CASSLAGLSTTEAFF.